This T cell receptor beta chain was captured by sequencing in a study of shared clonotypes between healthy human individuals. Some clones are missing from TCRdb's copy, which holds only in-frame ones; the method was immunoSEQ multiplex PCR. The top ten clones hold 0.9% to 1.3% of a sample with 2 million to 2.5 million clones, about 95% of them seen once. On this clone: Antigen unknown.

The naive CD8 population came from CD45RO-negative cells selected for CCR7, without terminally differentiated effector memory CD45RA+ cells. Whole-study results and caveats: The represented genetic and exposure-history diversity was limited by the small number of donors. The sole specimen, blood, was sampled, and tissue repertoires likely differ.

Germline V gene data show CDR1 as MNHEY and CDR2 as SMNVEV (reference sequence). CDR3 size: 16 residues. The V segment lost 6 bases and the J segment 1 base; nucleotides outside the gene matches: 8. The source is a man aged 18-30 years in good health. The gene calls are TRBV27 and TRBJ2-1; 8 bases match TRBD1. The sample taken for sequencing was naive CD8+ T cells sorted from blood. CDR3: CASSLRDRPSYNEQFF. CDR3 sequence (DNA): TGTGCCAGCAGCCTACGGGACAGGCCATCCTACAATGAGCAGTTCTTC.